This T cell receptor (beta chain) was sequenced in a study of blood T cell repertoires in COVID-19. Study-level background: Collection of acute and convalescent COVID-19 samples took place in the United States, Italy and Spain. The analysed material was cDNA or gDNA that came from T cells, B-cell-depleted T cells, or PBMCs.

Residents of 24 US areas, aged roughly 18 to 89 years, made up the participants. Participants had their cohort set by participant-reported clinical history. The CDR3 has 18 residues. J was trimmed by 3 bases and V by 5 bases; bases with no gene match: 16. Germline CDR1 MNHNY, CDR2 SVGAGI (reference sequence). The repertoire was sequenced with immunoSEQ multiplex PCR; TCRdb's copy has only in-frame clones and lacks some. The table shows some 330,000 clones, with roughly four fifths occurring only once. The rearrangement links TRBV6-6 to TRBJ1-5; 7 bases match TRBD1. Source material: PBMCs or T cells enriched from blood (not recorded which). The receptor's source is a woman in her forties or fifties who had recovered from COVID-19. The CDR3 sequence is CASSLSPPGQSLNQPQHF. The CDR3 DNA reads TGTGCCAGCAGTCTCTCTCCACCGGGACAGAGCCTCAATCAGCCCCAGCATTTT.